Following are 9 T cell receptor beta chains from one sample sequenced in a study of molecular identifiers for immune sequencing clone quantification. TCRdb re-called the PCR reads through MiXCR, storing one row per CDR3 protein. The sample lists over 550,000 distinct CDR3 sequences; over 25% were seen once. The sample comprised naive CD8+ T cells from blood, with Jurkat cell RNA spiked in. As for subset: FACS-sorted CD8+CD4-CCR7+CD45RA+ naive T cells. The receptors were gathered from a human donor in good health. Some libraries in this study had Jurkat cell RNA spiked in.

This clonotype appeared a few times. The chain uses TRBV9 and TRBJ2-1; tentative D call: TRBD1 (5 bases). Germline V lookup: CDR1 SGDLS, CDR2 YYNGEE. Trimming took 0 bases from V and 8 from J, leaving 12 bases between them. This CDR3 comprises 14 residues. The chain's CDR3 is CASSVAGAADEQFF. CDR3 nucleotides: TGTGCCAGCAGCGTAGCTGGGGCGGCGGATGAGCAGTTCTTC. Full variable domain (outside the CDR3, taken from reference TRBV9 and TRBJ2-1): DSGVTQTPKHLITATGQRVTLRCSPRSGDLSVYWYQQSLDQGLQFLIQYYNGEERAKGNILERFSAQQFPDLHSELNLSSLELGDSALYFCASSVAGAADEQFFGPGTRLTVL.

In this sample, this clonotype turned up many times. This rearrangement joins TRBV29-1 to TRBJ2-3; D might be TRBD2 (5 bases). The CDR3 spans 14 residues. V was shortened by 6 bases and J by 4 bases, with 17 bases between the two germline ends. Germline CDR1 reads SQVTM; CDR2 reads ANQGSEA. This CDR3 reads CSVGSWGVPDTQYF. The CDR3 DNA follows: TGCAGCGTAGGCTCTTGGGGAGTCCCAGATACGCAGTATTTT.

The V gene is TRBV2, the J gene TRBJ2-7, with D uncertain. Germline V gives CDR1 SNHLY, CDR2 FYNNEI. The CDR3 extends over 13 amino acids. The CDR3 bases are TGTGCGCGCAGTGGTCGGGTGAGCTACGAGCAGTACTTC. Protein: CARSGRVSYEQYF.

This clonotype turned up a few times. The rearrangement uses TRBV4-1 and TRBJ2-3, with D possibly matching TRBD1 (6 bases). Germline V gene lookup returns CDR1 MGHRA and CDR2 YSYEKL. There are 14 residues in the CDR3. V dropped 0 bases and J dropped 4 bases, with 8 bases sitting between them. The CDR3 coding sequence is TGCGCCAGCAGCCAAGAACAGGGTGCAGATACGCAGTATTTT. Translation gives CASSQEQGADTQYF.

This chain uses TRBV4-1 with TRBJ2-3; 12 bases fit TRBD2. The V gene's germline CDR1 is MGHRA and CDR2 YSYEKL. The J segment lost 5 bases and the V segment lost 1 base, leaving 4 bases of the junction unmatched. The CDR3 spans 16 residues. The CDR3 region is CASSQASGGAGDTQYF. The CDR3, as DNA: TGCGCCAGCAGCCAAGCTAGCGGGGGGGCAGGAGATACGCAGTATTTT.

The chain has TRBV2 and TRBJ1-6, with no clear D. V gave up 3 bases and J gave up 0 bases, with 9 bases separating them. The CDR3 sequence is 16 residues long. Germline V gene lookup returns CDR1 SNHLY and CDR2 FYNNEI. The CDR3 loop reads CASSDHVSSYNSPLHF. The DNA of the CDR3 is TGTGCCAGCAGTGATCATGTTAGCTCCTATAATTCACCCCTCCACTTT.

V usage is TRBV12-3 or TRBV12-4 and J usage is TRBJ2-2; D unresolved. This CDR3 is 13 amino acids long. The V gene lost 4 bases and the J gene lost 6 bases, with 9 bases spanning the gap. CDR3 DNA sequence: TGTGCCAGCAGTTCAAGTTTGGCCGGGGAGCTGTTTTTT. Protein sequence: CASSSSLAGELFF.

This clonotype was counted many times. This CDR3 reads CAGPATDRTDTQYF. The CDR3 DNA sequence: TGTGCCGGCCCTGCGACAGACCGCACAGATACGCAGTATTTT. The chain uses TRBV28 and TRBJ2-3; weak D call: TRBD1 (5 bases). The CDR3 loop spans 14 amino acids. V lost 11 bases to trimming and J lost 1 base, with 16 bases between them. Per germline, CDR1 MDHEN and CDR2 SYDVKM.

The V gene is TRBV5-1, the J gene TRBJ2-7; 9 bases agree with TRBD1. CDR3 size: 13 residues. The germline CDR1 and CDR2 sequences are SGHRS and YFSETQ. The junction had 4 bases not matched to a gene; V was cut back by 4 bases and J by 5 bases. CDR3 region: CASSLGQGHEQYF. CDR3 DNA: TGCGCCAGCAGCCTGGGACAGGGCCACGAGCAGTACTTC.